One sample yielded the 11 T cell receptor beta chains listed below, sequenced in a study of regulatory T cells in long-lasting Graves disease. As to time point: newly diagnosed GD, antithyroid drugs for less than 3 months. RNA isolated from PBMCs was used to make the TCR library. Building of the TCR beta libraries involved iRepertoire HTBI primers and Arm-PCR of CDR3 regions. Via MiXCR, TCRdb re-called the multiplex PCR reads, giving one row per CDR3 protein. The sample lists some 370,000 distinct CDR3 sequences, about 12% seen once, with approximately 17% in the top ten. Separately, the same data were catalogued under a study of T cells in Graves' hyperthyroidism and ophthalmopathy.

This sample comprised peripheral blood mononuclear cells (PBMCs), obtained at new diagnosis, from a patient treated with antithyroid drugs. These receptors originate from a woman between 18 and 30 years old with Graves disease.

This clonotype was found many times. The chain uses TRBV7-9 and TRBJ2-2; unclear D gene. Germline V gene lookup returns CDR1 SEHNR and CDR2 FQNEAQ (reference sequence). Trimming cost V 4 bases and J 2 bases, with 11 bases left between them. CDR3 length: 15 amino acids. The DNA for the CDR3 is TGTGCCAGCAGCTCGGTGGCTCCAAACACCGGGGAGCTGTTTTTT. Protein: CASSSVAPNTGELFF.

This clonotype has just a few counts. The chain combines TRBV4-1 with TRBJ2-1; possibly TRBD2 for D (5 bases). Trimming left V 6 bases short and J 10 bases short, with 13 bases between. The length of the CDR3 is 12 residues. Germline V gives CDR1 MGHRA, CDR2 YSYEKL. The CDR3 coding sequence is TGCGCCAGCAGGACGGAGGAAAAAGAGCAGTTCTTC. This translates into CASRTEEKEQFF.

This clonotype was seen many times. CDR3: CASSLTPDGTSGDQFF. CDR3 DNA: TGTGCCAGCAGCTTGACCCCAGACGGGACTAGCGGGGACCAGTTCTTC. The chain joins TRBV11-1 to TRBJ2-1; TRBD2 matches at 13 bases. CDR1 SGHAT and CDR2 FQDESV come from the germline V gene (reference sequence). V lost 3 bases, J lost 13 bases, and 12 bases stayed unmatched. CDR3 length: 16 residues.

The V and J genes are TRBV9 and TRBJ2-1; D gene unclear. The CDR3 extends over 16 amino acids. With 4 bases removed from V and 0 bases from J, the gap between germline ends came to 14 bases. Germline V gives CDR1 SGDLS, CDR2 YYNGEE. The CDR3 reads CASSTRTLSSYNEQFF. The DNA for the CDR3 is TGTGCCAGCAGCACTCGGACGCTGAGCTCCTACAATGAGCAGTTCTTC.

A remark on this clonotype: This sequence may be a read error, since a much larger clone differs from it by one base. J is TRBJ2-1 and V is TRBV28; D not certain. The J call is uncertain, as TRBJ2-5 better fits the DNA end. The CDR3 contains 15 residues. The V gene's germline CDR1 is MDHEN and CDR2 SYDVKM. As DNA, the CDR3 is TGTGCCAGCAGTTTTACGGATACGGGTAAAGAGACCCAGTACTTC. It translates to CASSFTDTGKETQYF.

The rearrangement links TRBV5-6 to TRBJ1-1; 8 bases fit TRBD1. Germline CDR1 reads SGHDT; CDR2 reads YYEEEE. J lost 4 bases, V lost 4 bases, and 9 bases had no gene match. The CDR3 contains 15 residues. The CDR3 protein is CASSGYDRGGTEAFF. In DNA form, the CDR3 reads TGTGCCAGCAGCGGCTACGACAGGGGCGGCACTGAAGCTTTCTTT.

There are many counts of this clonotype. This rearrangement joins TRBV12-3 or TRBV12-4 to TRBJ2-2; possible D gene TRBD1, 5 bases. This CDR3 comprises 15 residues. V lost 6 bases to trimming and J lost 1 base, with 12 bases between them. The CDR3 region has the DNA TGTGCCAGCAGCCAAGACAGACTGAACACCGGGGAGCTGTTTTTT. Its translation is CASSQDRLNTGELFF.

The sample holds many counts of this clonotype. The chain carries TRBV7-9 and TRBJ2-2; TRBD1 matches at 7 bases. CDR1 and CDR2 from the germline V gene are SEHNR and FQNEAQ (reference sequence). Unmatched junction bases numbered 9, after V lost 1 base and J lost 4 bases. The length of the CDR3 is 17 residues. The CDR3 DNA follows: TGTGCCAGCAGCTTAGAAGGAACAGGGGAGATCACCGGGGAGCTGTTTTTT. This translates into CASSLEGTGEITGELFF.

As concerns this clonotype: Possible read error: a much larger clone is one base away. V is TRBV6-1 and J is TRBJ2-1; TRBD1 matches 8 bases. V dropped 10 bases and J dropped 3; count of bases not matched to a gene: 8. The length of the CDR3 is 14 residues. Germline values: CDR1 MNHNS, CDR2 SASEGT. In nucleotides, the CDR3 is TGTGCCAACCTTGGGACAGGACTCTACAATGAGCAGTTCTTC. Protein product: CANLGTGLYNEQFF.

This clonotype was found many times. V usage is TRBV20-1 and J usage is TRBJ2-3, with 11 bases lining up with TRBD2. The trim removed 2 bases at V and 6 bases at J, leaving 19 bases unmatched. Germline lookup yields CDR1 DFQATT and CDR2 SNEGSKA (reference sequence). This CDR3 is built from 19 residues. In DNA, the CDR3 is TGCAGTGCTAGAACCCCCAAACCCGGGACTAGCGGCACTCTGGATACGCAGTATTTT. This translates into CSARTPKPGTSGTLDTQYF.

Regarding this clonotype: Given a much more abundant clone one base away, this may be a read error. The rearrangement joins TRBV3-2 to TRBJ2-1; whether TRBD2, the table's D call, matches the DNA was not checked. TRBV3-2 is listed as a pseudogene. This CDR3 comprises 13 residues. The CDR3 spells CASIHSRLWKQFF. As DNA, the CDR3 is TGTGCCAGCATCCACAGTCGACTATGGAAGCAGTTCTTC.